Shown below are 16 T cell receptor beta chains from a single sample sequenced in a study of T cells expressing NK-cell markers. TCRdb re-called the 5' RACE reads and shows each CDR3 protein once, DNA omitted. This sample carries roughly 380,000 distinct CDR3 sequences, with 5% to 5.5% going to the ten biggest clones. The sequenced sample consisted of blood T cells: a sorted CD56 or NKG2C T cell subset, CD4+ or CD8+ T cells, or bulk PBMC T cells (not recorded which). The receptors come from a man aged 18-75 years in good health.

The chain combines TRBV5-1 with TRBJ2-1; there is no DNA to check the TCRdb D call of TRBD1. Per germline, CDR1 SGHRS and CDR2 YFSETQ. This CDR3 is 17 amino acids long. CDR3: CASSLERGQGFGNEQFF.

The V gene is TRBV2, the J gene TRBJ1-6. The CDR3 is 11 amino acids. Per germline, CDR1 SNHLY and CDR2 FYNNEI. The chain's CDR3 is CASSQFSPLHF.

V is TRBV5-1 and J is TRBJ2-5. From germline, CDR1 is SGHRS and CDR2 YFSETQ. The CDR3 has 16 amino acids. This CDR3 reads CASSLESTFYQETQYF.

CDR3 sequence reads: CASSLVGGPGRNEQFF. The chain couples TRBV7-2 to TRBJ2-1; no DNA is available, so the TRBD1 call from TCRdb remains unchecked. The CDR3 runs to 16 residues. CDR1 is SGHTA, CDR2 FQGNSA, per germline.

The V and J genes are TRBV10-3 and TRBJ2-5. CDR3 length: 13 amino acids. The germline V gene encodes CDR1 ENHRY and CDR2 SYGVKD. CDR3 in amino acids: CATSSEFQETQYF.

The J gene is TRBJ1-1, the V gene TRBV7-3; TCRdb gives TRBD1 as the D gene, but with no DNA this cannot be confirmed. This CDR3 is built from 15 residues. Germline-derived CDR1 and CDR2 are SGHTA and FQGTGA. The CDR3 region is CASSPIGQVSPEAFF.

V gene TRBV20-1 combines with J gene TRBJ1-6; there is no DNA to check the TCRdb D call of TRBD1. From germline, CDR1 is DFQATT and CDR2 SNEGSKA (reference sequence). The CDR3 loop spans 17 amino acids. The CDR3 spells CSARDLGQGNYNSPLHF.

This chain uses TRBV12-3 or TRBV12-4 with TRBJ2-7. This CDR3 contains 14 residues. CDR3 region: CASSFPRVPYEQYF.

The gene calls are TRBV27 and TRBJ1-3; TCRdb designates TRBD1, a call that cannot be tested without DNA. Germline V gene sequence: CDR1 MNHEY, CDR2 SMNVEV (reference sequence). This CDR3 spans 17 amino acids. The CDR3 loop is CASSRRPIGGSGNTIYF.

The CDR3 reads CASSRTGWETQYF. This chain uses TRBV27 with TRBJ2-5; absent DNA, TCRdb's TRBD1 call cannot be checked. The CDR3 sequence is 13 residues long. Germline CDR1 reads MNHEY; CDR2 reads SMNVEV (reference sequence).

The CDR3 protein is CASSSGHSTGELFF. The rearrangement uses TRBV27 and TRBJ2-2; without DNA, the TCRdb call of TRBD1 cannot be checked. Germline-derived CDR1 and CDR2 are MNHEY and SMNVEV (reference sequence). The CDR3 is 14 residues long.

The CDR3: CASSSQTSTGNYEQYF. J is TRBJ2-7 and V is TRBV12-3 or TRBV12-4; TCRdb indicates TRBD1, and absent DNA this call remains unverified. The CDR3 length is 16 residues.

The V call is TRBV20-1, the J call TRBJ2-3; with no DNA, the TCRdb D assignment of TRBD2 cannot be verified. This CDR3 contains 17 residues. Germline assignment: CDR1 DFQATT and CDR2 SNEGSKA (reference sequence). CDR3 residues: CSARMVTSGVSTDTQYF.

The chain employs TRBV2 and TRBJ2-5; TCRdb's D call of TRBD2 is untestable without DNA. Looked up from germline, CDR1 is SNHLY and CDR2 is FYNNEI. CDR3 length: 15 residues. The chain's CDR3 is CASAAEDGTQETQYF.

The chain has TRBV29-1 and TRBJ2-7. The V gene's germline CDR1 is SQVTM and CDR2 ANQGSEA. The length of the CDR3 is 12 residues. The CDR3 sequence is CSVGKQVHEQYF.

V usage is TRBV7-9 and J usage is TRBJ2-5; TCRdb reports TRBD1, a call that lacks DNA to check it against. The CDR3 is 13 amino acids. Looked up from germline, CDR1 is SEHNR and CDR2 is FQNEAQ (reference sequence). The CDR3 sequence: CASSAGTSRAQYF.